These T cell receptor beta chains were read from a single sample in a study of blood T cells in healthy people across ages. Each CDR3 protein is one row after TCRdb ran MiXCR on the 5' RACE reads. The sample lists hundreds of thousands of distinct CDR3 sequences, around three fifths occurring once. The specimen was blood. The receptor source for this set is a middle-aged man in good health. Each CDR3 is given with its conserved first and last residue. A D gene is named only where the DNA matches it firmly.

TRBD2	TRBV3-1	TRBJ2-5	CASSQDTSSGGNEQYF
TRBD1	TRBV15	TRBJ2-3	CATSGRTGRMDTQYF
.	TRBV7-2	TRBJ2-1	CASSLARARGNEQFF
.	TRBV28	TRBJ1-2	CASGPSTGSYGYTF
TRBD1	TRBV7-2	TRBJ2-1	CASSFQDRAGENEQFF
TRBD2	TRBV6-2/TRBV6-3	TRBJ2-4	CASSSRGEIAKNIQYF
TRBD1	TRBV4-3	TRBJ2-5	CASGPGTGYGETQYF
TRBD2	TRBV5-1	TRBJ2-3	CASSSLAGGMADTQYF
TRBD2	TRBV20-1	.	CSASRLAGASGETQYF
.	TRBV12-3/TRBV12-4	TRBJ2-5	CASFDGGRGETQYF
.	TRBV3-1	TRBJ2-1	CASNAGTNEQFF
TRBD2	TRBV3-1	TRBJ2-5	CASSRQGLAENGETQYF
.	TRBV29-1	TRBJ2-1	CSVVGGSESSYNEQFF
.	TRBV3-1	.	CASSQGTRDEQYF
.	TRBV10-3	TRBJ2-3	CAISGQGQDTQYF
.	TRBV10-3	TRBJ2-7	CAIRGAPSYEQYF
.	TRBV11-1	TRBJ2-3	CASSLVGAADTQYF
.	TRBV2	TRBJ2-7	CASSDDTPGTSYEQYF
TRBD1	TRBV28	TRBJ1-2	CATTTGGPNYGYTF
TRBD2	TRBV28	TRBJ2-1	CASSVSGTYNEQFF
TRBD2	TRBV7-9	TRBJ2-5	CASSKLPGTSGTQETQYF
.	TRBV29-1	TRBJ2-3	CSVGQTQQYF
TRBD1	TRBV20-1	TRBJ1-1	CSAKGAGGQMNTEAFF
TRBD1	TRBV6-1	TRBJ2-1	CASSEGTGYDEQFF
.	TRBV6-2/TRBV6-3	TRBJ1-5	CASGSPSAGSNQPQHF
TRBD2	TRBV25-1	TRBJ2-5	CASSESTSGRETQYF
TRBD1	TRBV6-1	TRBJ2-1	CASSPGQEVNEQFF
.	TRBV12-3/TRBV12-4	TRBJ2-3	CASSLGGSMDTQYF
.	TRBV11-1	TRBJ2-3	CASRQRLAGADTQYF
.	TRBV11-2	TRBJ2-7	CASSAFVSTVLPVSCEQYF
.	TRBV27	TRBJ1-5	CASSFEGGWGQPQHF
TRBD2	TRBV28	TRBJ2-5	CASRPSGSQETQYF
.	TRBV28	TRBJ2-4	CASSPMDDRKNIQYF
TRBD2	TRBV25-1	TRBJ2-1	CASSGLAGGSEQFF
.	TRBV27	TRBJ2-3	CASSSPAFSTDTQYF
.	TRBV27	TRBJ2-1	CASSLISVRGNGEQFF
.	TRBV3-1	TRBJ2-3	CASSQRTNPVTDTQYF
.	TRBV29-1	TRBJ2-7	CSVVMAYEQYF
.	TRBV20-1	TRBJ2-5	CSAREFGPLNEQYF
.	TRBV20-1	TRBJ2-1	CSARWGDEQFF
TRBD1	TRBV7-9	TRBJ2-3	CASSLGDRAGDTQYF
.	TRBV20-1	TRBJ1-6	CSARVVTLWRPKNSPLHF
.	TRBV20-1	TRBJ2-3	CSATVEGLPKLKTDTQYF
.	TRBV20-1	TRBJ1-2	CSARTQGDYGYTF
.	TRBV28	TRBJ1-4	CASSFERREKLFF
TRBD2	TRBV28	TRBJ2-3	CASQGAGGYTDTQYF